These 29 T cell receptor beta chains originate from one sample sequenced in a study of CD4 T cells in relation to SARS-CoV-2 and coronaviruses. Unexposed donor CD4+ T cells date from about 2011-2018, before the COVID-19 pandemic. After approximately ten days of culture, CD4+ T cells were isolated. Sequencing was performed with immunoSEQ multiplex PCR; in TCRdb, only in-frame clones are kept and a portion is missing. The sample contains 20,000 or so clones, 76% of which appear only once. No antigen has been assigned to these receptors. The sequenced material came from CD4+ T cells from PBMCs, cultured in vitro. All receptors derive from a human donor in good health.

The rearrangement uses TRBV6-5 and TRBJ1-3; D is unclear. V was clipped by 5 bases and J by 0 bases, with 8 bases between them. The CDR3 contains 14 residues. In germline, CDR1 is MNHEY, CDR2 SVGAGI. CDR3 nucleotide sequence: TGTGCCAGCAGTATAGAGCGCTCTGGAAACACCATATATTTT. It codes for CASSIERSGNTIYF.

This clone was seen a handful of times. The rearrangement joins TRBV6-4 to TRBJ1-2; TRBD1 is a possible D gene (5 bases). The CDR3 runs to 13 residues. Trimming stripped 4 bases from V and 8 bases from J, with 14 bases between. The germline CDR1 and CDR2 sequences are MRHNA and SNTAGT. The chain's CDR3 is CASSVTGGAGYTF. CDR3 nucleotide sequence: TGTGCCAGCAGTGTCACAGGAGGAGCCGGCTACACCTTC.

The rearrangement links TRBV12-3 or TRBV12-4 to TRBJ2-7, with no clear D. CDR3 size: 11 residues. V lost 9 bases to trimming and J lost 7 bases, with 13 bases between them. CDR3 bases: TGTGCCAGTACGCCTTTGAATGAGCAGTACTTC. This gives the protein CASTPLNEQYF.

The V and J genes are TRBV5-4 and TRBJ2-7; tentatively, D is TRBD2 (7 bases). The V and J ends lost 4 bases and 3 bases respectively, with 26 bases between them. The CDR3 loop spans 18 amino acids. Germline V gene data show CDR1 as SGHNT and CDR2 as YYREEE (reference sequence). In DNA, the CDR3 is TGTGCCAGCAGCCTGGGGGGGGCCTTTGGCGGCGGGAGCTACGAGCAGTACTTC. Its protein product is CASSLGGAFGGGSYEQYF.

The chain uses TRBV10-3 and TRBJ1-3; D is perhaps TRBD1 (5 bases). Germline lookup yields CDR1 ENHRY and CDR2 SYGVKD. CDR3 length: 20 amino acids. V was cut by 1 base and J by 1 base, with 23 bases left in between. For the CDR3, the DNA is TGTGCCATCAGTGAGTTTTCCCCCTATCGGGACGTTCTTTCTGGAAACACCATATATTTT. This translates into CAISEFSPYRDVLSGNTIYF.

The rearrangement links TRBV11-3 to TRBJ2-1; the D gene is possibly TRBD2 (7 bases). Germline loops: CDR1 SGHNT, CDR2 YENEEA. Trimming took 5 bases from V and 0 from J, leaving 17 bases between them. This CDR3 has 17 amino acids. Here the CDR3 reads CASSLRRAGASYNEQFF. The CDR3 DNA is TGTGCCAGCAGCCTGCGTCGGGCGGGGGCCTCCTACAATGAGCAGTTCTTC.

V is TRBV5-1 and J is TRBJ2-5, with 7 bases matching TRBD1. The CDR3 consists of 15 residues. Germline V lookup: CDR1 SGHRS, CDR2 YFSETQ. Germline trimming cut 4 bases from V and 3 bases from J; bases unmatched to any gene: 9. CDR3 loop: CASSLAGTEKETQYF. The DNA of the CDR3 is TGCGCCAGCAGCCTGGCTGGGACAGAGAAAGAGACCCAGTACTTC.

There are a few counts of this clone. The V and J genes are TRBV5-6 and TRBJ2-7; no firm D call. Trimming shortened V by 5 bases and J by 3 bases, and 12 bases separated the two germline ends. The CDR3 contains 13 residues. Germline CDR1 and CDR2: SGHDT and YYEEEE. CDR3 bases: TGTGCCAGCAGTCCTGACCCTGACTACGAGCAGTACTTC. Translated: CASSPDPDYEQYF.

The chain carries TRBV14 and TRBJ2-2, with D unclear. The germline V gene has CDR1 SGHDN and CDR2 FVKESK. The CDR3 is 15 amino acids. V was cut by 4 bases and J by 1 base, with 10 bases left in between. The CDR3 DNA is TGTGCCAGCAGCCCAAGAGGTGTGAACACCGGGGAGCTGTTTTTT. Amino acid sequence: CASSPRGVNTGELFF.

V usage is TRBV6-6 and J usage is TRBJ2-1; the match to TRBD1 covers 9 bases. With 10 bases clipped from V and 4 bases from J, the junction kept 8 bases outside the gene matches. CDR1 is MNHNY and CDR2 is SVGAGI in the germline V gene (reference sequence). There are 14 residues in the CDR3. The CDR3 region is CATKGQGDYNEQFF. CDR3 sequence (DNA): TGTGCCACCAAGGGACAGGGAGATTACAATGAGCAGTTCTTC.

The V gene is TRBV5-1, the J gene TRBJ2-7; D not certain. The CDR3 runs to 14 residues. Trimming pared 4 bases from V and 5 bases from J, leaving 16 bases between. Germline V lookup: CDR1 SGHRS, CDR2 YFSETQ. CDR3 amino acids: CASSVTGRVNEQYF. CDR3 in DNA: TGCGCCAGCAGCGTGACTGGCCGGGTCAACGAGCAGTACTTC.

The V call is TRBV2, the J call TRBJ2-1; 8 nucleotides match TRBD1. Trimming cost V 6 bases and J 0 bases; bases outside gene matches: 4. Per germline, CDR1 SNHLY and CDR2 FYNNEI. The CDR3 contains 15 residues. CDR3 amino acids: CASRQGVSSYNEQFF. CDR3 nucleotide sequence: TGTGCCAGCAGACAGGGGGTCAGCTCCTACAATGAGCAGTTCTTC.

The rearrangement links TRBV7-3 to TRBJ2-1; the D call may be TRBD1 or TRBD2 (5 bases each). The CDR3 sequence is 16 residues long. CDR1 is SGHTA and CDR2 is FQGTGA in the germline V gene. Trimming pared 4 bases from V and 3 bases from J, leaving 16 bases between. Here the CDR3 reads CASSSSGTGHYNEQFF. The CDR3 DNA reads TGTGCCAGCAGCTCCTCCGGGACCGGGCACTACAATGAGCAGTTCTTC.

This chain links TRBV3-1 (or the pseudogene TRBV3-2) with TRBJ1-1; unclear D gene. This CDR3 is 14 amino acids long. Looked up from germline, CDR1 is LGHDT and CDR2 is YNNKEL (reference sequence). The V end lost 0 bases, the J end lost 2 bases, and 7 bases lay between the germline ends. CDR3 nucleotides: TGTGCCAGCAGCCAAGATACTGACAACACTGAAGCTTTCTTT. This gives the protein CASSQDTDNTEAFF.

This clone was observed a handful of times. This chain connects TRBV27 to TRBJ2-7, with 7 bases lining up with TRBD1. The CDR3 contains 14 residues. With V trimmed by 6 bases and J by 1 base, 6 bases remained unmatched. Germline loops: CDR1 MNHEY, CDR2 SMNVEV (reference sequence). CDR3 sequence: CASREGGQSYEQYF. The CDR3, as DNA: TGTGCCAGCAGGGAAGGGGGCCAGTCCTACGAGCAGTACTTC.

This chain joins TRBV11-2 and TRBJ1-2; perhaps TRBD1 as D (5 bases). The length of the CDR3 is 14 residues. Germline V CDR1 and CDR2: SGHAT, FQNNGV. V lost 5 bases and J 7 bases, leaving 17 bases between the germline ends. The CDR3 loop is CASSLTFGGTGYTF. The CDR3 DNA reads TGTGCCAGCAGCCTAACGTTTGGGGGGACTGGCTACACCTTC.

The rearrangement uses TRBV30 and TRBJ2-2; D not certain. This CDR3 region has 10 residues. Germline CDR1 reads GTSNPN; CDR2 reads SVGIG (reference sequence). Deletions cut 3 bases from V and 9 bases from J, with 5 bases between. CDR3 DNA sequence: TGTGCCTGGAGAGCCCGGGAGCTGTTTTTT. It is translated as CAWRARELFF.

This chain joins TRBV11-1 and TRBJ2-6; either TRBD1 or TRBD2 may supply D (6 bases each). V dropped 1 base and J dropped 4 bases, with 11 bases sitting between them. CDR1 is SGHAT and CDR2 is FQDESV in the germline V gene (reference sequence). This CDR3 is built from 16 residues. DNA for the CDR3: TGTGCCAGCAGCTTAGATGGGGGGCTGGGGGCCAACGTCCTGACTTTC. Its protein product is CASSLDGGLGANVLTF.

The chain carries TRBV7-2 and TRBJ2-3, with D unresolved. The CDR3 spans 13 residues. V lost 4 bases and J 6 bases, leaving 11 bases between the germline ends. CDR1 and CDR2 (germline): SGHTA, FQGNSA. This CDR3 reads CASSSIARDTQYF. The CDR3 nucleotides are TGTGCCAGCAGCTCCATCGCTAGGGATACGCAGTATTTT.

This chain links TRBV10-1 with TRBJ2-1, with D perhaps TRBD2 (6 bases). V was clipped by 2 bases and J by 1 base, with 12 bases between them. The CDR3 length is 16 residues. The germline gives CDR1 WNHNN, CDR2 SYGVQD (reference sequence). The CDR3 DNA is TGCGCCAGCAGTGAGAATAGCGGAACATCCTACAATGAGCAGTTCTTC. Its protein is CASSENSGTSYNEQFF.

J is TRBJ2-3 and V is TRBV10-3; 9 positions agree with TRBD2. Losses at the gene ends were 3 bases for V and 3 bases for J; bases not matched to a gene: 7. Germline V gene data show CDR1 as ENHRY and CDR2 as SYGVKD. The CDR3 loop spans 16 amino acids. CDR3 protein: CAISEPGTSFTDTQYF. DNA for the CDR3: TGTGCCATCAGTGAACCCGGGACTAGCTTTACAGATACGCAGTATTTT.

J is TRBJ1-5 and V is TRBV6-6; D not certain. Germline loops: CDR1 MNHNY, CDR2 SVGAGI (reference sequence). V lost 6 bases and J lost 0, with 12 bases in between. The CDR3 loop spans 15 amino acids. CDR3 nucleotides: TGTGCCAGCAGAGACGTACGATATAGCAATCAGCCCCAGCATTTT. Its protein is CASRDVRYSNQPQHF.

This chain uses TRBV28 with TRBJ2-7, with D unresolved. V was clipped by 6 bases and J by 2 bases, with 17 bases between them. The CDR3 totals 15 residues. Germline V gene sequence: CDR1 MDHEN, CDR2 SYDVKM. The CDR3, as DNA: TGTGCCAGCAGAGAAACGAGTCGGGTCCCCTACGAGCAGTACTTC. Residues: CASRETSRVPYEQYF.

This chain connects TRBV18 to TRBJ2-1, with 14 bases fitting TRBD2. Trimming took 0 bases from V and 12 from J; bases not matched to a gene: 4. Germline V lookup: CDR1 KGHSH, CDR2 LQKENI. The CDR3 is 15 residues long. CDR3 nucleotides: TGTGCCAGCTCACCACCGGGACTAGCGGGAGTGGCGCAGTTCTTC. This codes for CASSPPGLAGVAQFF.

The chain links TRBV24-1 to TRBJ2-7; D is perhaps TRBD2 (5 bases). CDR1 is KGHDR, CDR2 SFDVKD, per germline. The CDR3 is made up of 17 amino acids. V lost 2 bases, J lost 3 bases, and 19 bases lay in between. The CDR3 DNA reads as TGTGCCACCAGTGATTATAACCCGGCGACTATACGCTACGAGCAGTACTTC. It yields the protein CATSDYNPATIRYEQYF.

The chain couples TRBV24-1 to TRBJ2-3; D not certain. The CDR3 consists of 12 residues. Germline-derived CDR1 and CDR2 are KGHDR and SFDVKD. Trimming took off 6 bases at V and 4 bases at J, with 7 bases between the two ends. The CDR3 DNA follows: TGTGCCACCAGTCCTGAGTCAGATACGCAGTATTTT. Protein sequence: CATSPESDTQYF.

This chain joins TRBV3-1 (or the pseudogene TRBV3-2) and TRBJ2-7, with D uncertain. The CDR3 is made up of 14 amino acids. Trimming removed 3 bases at V and 6 bases at J, with 15 bases between. CDR1 is LGHDT, CDR2 YNNKEL, per germline (reference sequence). DNA of the CDR3: TGTGCCAGCAGCCATATGGGTCAAGGGCGCGAGCAGTACTTC. Its translation is CASSHMGQGREQYF.

V gene TRBV5-1 combines with J gene TRBJ1-1, with TRBD1 as a possible D gene (6 bases). V was trimmed by 5 bases and J by 5 bases, leaving 13 bases between them. This CDR3 is built from 13 residues. Per germline, CDR1 SGHRS and CDR2 YFSETQ. The CDR3 nucleotides are TGCGCCAGCAGAAACGCAGGGGTAACTGAAGCTTTCTTT. This codes for CASRNAGVTEAFF.

This sequence joins TRBV15 and TRBJ1-1; D unclear. CDR3 length: 14 amino acids. Trimming left V 0 bases short and J 2 bases short, with 7 bases between. Per the germline V gene, CDR1 is LNHNV and CDR2 is YYDKDF (reference sequence). CDR3 protein: CATSRDRRNTEAFF. The CDR3 region has the DNA TGTGCCACCAGCAGAGATCGACGAAACACTGAAGCTTTCTTT. Complete variable domain (other parts from reference TRBV15 and TRBJ1-1): DAMVIQNPRYQVTQFGKPVTLSCSQTLNHNVMYWYQQKSSQAPKLLFHYYDKDFNNEADTPDNFQSRRPNTSFCFLDIRSPGLGDTAMYLCATSRDRRNTEAFFGQGTRLTVV.